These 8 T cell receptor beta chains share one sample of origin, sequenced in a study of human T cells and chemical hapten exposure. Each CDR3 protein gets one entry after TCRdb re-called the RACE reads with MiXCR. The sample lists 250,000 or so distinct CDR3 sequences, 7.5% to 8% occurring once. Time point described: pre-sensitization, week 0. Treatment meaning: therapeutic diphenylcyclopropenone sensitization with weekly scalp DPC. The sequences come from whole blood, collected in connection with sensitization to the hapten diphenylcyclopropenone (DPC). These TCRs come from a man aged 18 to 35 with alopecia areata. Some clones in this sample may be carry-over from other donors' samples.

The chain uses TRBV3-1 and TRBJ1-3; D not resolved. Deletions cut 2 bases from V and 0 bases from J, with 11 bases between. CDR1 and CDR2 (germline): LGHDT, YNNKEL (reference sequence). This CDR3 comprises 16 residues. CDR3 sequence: CASSQKTTASGNTIYF. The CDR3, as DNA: TGTGCCAGCAGCCAAAAAACCACAGCCTCTGGAAACACCATATATTTT.

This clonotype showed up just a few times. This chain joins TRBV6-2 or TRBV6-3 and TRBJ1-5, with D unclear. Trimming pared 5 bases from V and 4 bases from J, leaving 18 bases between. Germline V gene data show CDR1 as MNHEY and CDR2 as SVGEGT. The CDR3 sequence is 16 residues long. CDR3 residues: CASSSSSRRGNQPQHF. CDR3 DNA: TGTGCCAGCAGTAGTAGTTCTCGGCGGGGAAATCAGCCCCAGCATTTT.

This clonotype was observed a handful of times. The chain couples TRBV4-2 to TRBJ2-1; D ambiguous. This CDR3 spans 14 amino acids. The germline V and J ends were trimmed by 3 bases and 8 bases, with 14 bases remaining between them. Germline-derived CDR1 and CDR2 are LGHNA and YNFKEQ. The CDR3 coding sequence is TGTGCCAGCAGCCAGCAGACCTACCTGGATGAGCAGTTCTTC. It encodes CASSQQTYLDEQFF.

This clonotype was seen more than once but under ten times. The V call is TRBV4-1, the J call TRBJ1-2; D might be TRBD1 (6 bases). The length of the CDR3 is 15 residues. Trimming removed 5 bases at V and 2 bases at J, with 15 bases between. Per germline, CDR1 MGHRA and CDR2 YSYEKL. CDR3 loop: CASSSYAGTNYGYTF. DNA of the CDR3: TGCGCCAGCAGCTCCTACGCCGGGACAAACTATGGCTACACCTTC.

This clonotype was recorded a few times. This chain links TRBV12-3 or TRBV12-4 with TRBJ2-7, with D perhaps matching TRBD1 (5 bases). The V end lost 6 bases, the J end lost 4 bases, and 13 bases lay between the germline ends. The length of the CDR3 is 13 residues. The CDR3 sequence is CASSDPREYEQYF. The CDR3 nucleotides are TGTGCCAGCAGCGACCCCAGGGAATACGAGCAGTACTTC.

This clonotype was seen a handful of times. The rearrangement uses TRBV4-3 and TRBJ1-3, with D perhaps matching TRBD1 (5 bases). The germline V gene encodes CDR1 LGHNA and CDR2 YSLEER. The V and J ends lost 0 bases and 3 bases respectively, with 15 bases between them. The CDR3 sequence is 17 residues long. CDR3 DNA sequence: TGCGCCAGCAGCCAAGATTCTCGGGGACTAAGTGGAAACACCATATATTTT. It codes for CASSQDSRGLSGNTIYF.

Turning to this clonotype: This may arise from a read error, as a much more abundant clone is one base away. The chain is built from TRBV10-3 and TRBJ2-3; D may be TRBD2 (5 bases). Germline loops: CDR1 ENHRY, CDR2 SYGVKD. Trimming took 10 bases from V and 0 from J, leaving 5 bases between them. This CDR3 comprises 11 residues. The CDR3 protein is CASGSTDTQYF. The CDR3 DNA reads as TGTGCCAGCGGGAGCACAGATACGCAGTATTTT.

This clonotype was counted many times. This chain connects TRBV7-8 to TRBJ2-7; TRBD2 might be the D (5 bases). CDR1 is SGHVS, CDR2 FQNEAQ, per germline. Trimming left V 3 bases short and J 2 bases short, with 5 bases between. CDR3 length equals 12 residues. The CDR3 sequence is CASSLEAYEQYV. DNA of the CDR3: TGTGCCAGCAGCTTGGAGGCCTACGAGCAGTACGTC.